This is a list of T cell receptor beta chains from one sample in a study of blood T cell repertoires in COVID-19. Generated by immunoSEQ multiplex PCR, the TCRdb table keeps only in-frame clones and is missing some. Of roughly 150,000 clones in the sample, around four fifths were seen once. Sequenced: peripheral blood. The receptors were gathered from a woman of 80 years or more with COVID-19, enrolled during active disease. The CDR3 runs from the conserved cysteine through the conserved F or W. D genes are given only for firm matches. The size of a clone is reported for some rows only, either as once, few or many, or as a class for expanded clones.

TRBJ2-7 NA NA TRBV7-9 CASSLGGAAYEQYF TGTGCCAGCAGCTTAGGTGGGGCAGCCTACGAGCAGTACTTC
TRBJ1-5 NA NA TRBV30 CAWGGSNQPQHF TGTGCCTGGGGGGGGTCCAATCAGCCCCAGCATTTT
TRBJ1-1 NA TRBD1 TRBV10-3 CAISRTGGNTEAFF TGTGCCATCAGTCGGACAGGGGGAAACACTGAAGCTTTCTTT
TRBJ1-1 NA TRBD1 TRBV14 CASSLDRVNTEAFF TGTGCCAGCAGCTTAGACAGGGTTAACACTGAAGCTTTCTTT
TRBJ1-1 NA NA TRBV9 CASSAFLGQLNTEAFF TGTGCCAGCAGCGCATTCCTGGGACAACTGAACACTGAAGCTTTCTTT
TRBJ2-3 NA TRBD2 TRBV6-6 CASSFSTSGITDTQYF TGTGCCAGCAGTTTCTCCACTAGCGGGATAACAGATACGCAGTATTTT
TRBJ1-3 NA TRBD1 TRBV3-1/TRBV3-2 CASSQQGASGNTIYF TGTGCCAGCAGCCAACAGGGGGCCTCTGGAAACACCATATATTTT
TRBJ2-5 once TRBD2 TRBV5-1 CASSPGTSGETQYF TGCGCCAGCAGCCCTGGGACTAGCGGGGAGACCCAGTACTTC
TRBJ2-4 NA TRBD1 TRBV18 CASSPRQGDIQYF TGTGCCAGCTCGCCCCGACAGGGGGACATTCAGTACTTC
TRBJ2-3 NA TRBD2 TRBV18 CASSPEIAGSTDTQYF TGTGCCAGCTCACCGGAAATAGCGGGAAGCACAGATACGCAGTATTTT
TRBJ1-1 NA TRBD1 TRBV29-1 CSAGTGEDTEAFF TGCAGCGCTGGGACAGGGGAGGACACTGAAGCTTTCTTT
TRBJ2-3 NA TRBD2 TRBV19 CASSILGGGSVATQYF TGTGCCAGTAGTATCCTCGGCGGGGGGTCGGTAGCTACGCAGTATTTT